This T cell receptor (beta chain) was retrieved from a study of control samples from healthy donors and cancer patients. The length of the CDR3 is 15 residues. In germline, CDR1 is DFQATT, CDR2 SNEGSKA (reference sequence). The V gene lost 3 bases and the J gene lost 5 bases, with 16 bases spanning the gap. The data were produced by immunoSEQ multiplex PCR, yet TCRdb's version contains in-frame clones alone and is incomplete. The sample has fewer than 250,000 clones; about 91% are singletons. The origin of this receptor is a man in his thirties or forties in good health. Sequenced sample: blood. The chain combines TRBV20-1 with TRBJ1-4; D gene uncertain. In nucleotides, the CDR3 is TGCAGTGCTAGTCGCCTAGAGACTGCAAATGAAAAACTGTTTTTT. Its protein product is CSASRLETANEKLFF.